This TCR beta chain originates from a study of cytomegalovirus exposure and HLA in healthy donors. Study in general: Unique TCR beta sequences numbering some 120 million came from 150 million to 200 million T cells in an earlier analysis. Findings and caveats of the study: Presence/absence analyses took donor sequencing depth as roughly uniform. Indistinguishable V segments such as TRBV6-2 and TRBV6-3 were excluded.

Of note for this clone: What it recognizes is unknown. The same CDR3 also results from other DNA sequences found in this sample.

Donors were ostensibly healthy at sampling, although undocumented immune exposures were probable. PCR involved 60 Vbeta and 13 Jbeta primers. Data came from immunoSEQ multiplex PCR; TCRdb stores just in-frame clones and leaves some out. In the table there are 250,000 to 350,000 clones, approximately 80% of which are singletons. CDR1 and CDR2 from the germline V gene are SNHLY and FYNNEI. V lost 0 bases to trimming and J lost 5 bases, with 10 bases between them. The CDR3 runs 14 residues. Sequences were obtained from PBMCs. The sequence derives from a girl aged 2-15 years in good health and CMV-seronegative. The V gene is TRBV2, the J gene TRBJ2-5; tentatively, D is TRBD2 (7 bases). The CDR3 DNA follows: TGTGCCAGCAGTGAAGCCGGGGGGCGGGAGACCCAGTACTTC. This gives the protein CASSEAGGRETQYF.